A single sample is the source of the 8 T cell receptor beta chains below, sequenced in a study of cytomegalovirus exposure and HLA in healthy donors. Both 60 Vbeta primers and 13 Jbeta primers went into the PCR. The assay was immunoSEQ multiplex PCR, and TCRdb's table has in-frame clones only and misses some. Among 100,000 to 150,000 clones listed, 77% were seen once. The sequencing input was PBMCs. Source of these receptors: a human donor in good health.

This chain joins TRBV19 and TRBJ1-5; TRBD1 might be the D (5 bases). Germline loops: CDR1 LNHDA, CDR2 SQIVND (reference sequence). The V end lost 4 bases, the J end lost 5 bases, and 18 bases lay between the germline ends. This CDR3 spans 16 amino acids. CDR3: CASSSLVGAGDQPQHF. The CDR3 DNA is TGTGCCAGTAGTAGTCTCGTTGGGGCAGGCGATCAGCCCCAGCATTTT.

The chain has TRBV18 and TRBJ1-3; D call uncertain. Germline lookup yields CDR1 KGHSH and CDR2 LQKENI. CDR3 size: 14 residues. V lost 1 base to trimming and J lost 0 bases, with 4 bases between them. Written as DNA, the CDR3 is TGTGCCAGCTCACCACAGAGCTCTGGAAACACCATATATTTT. Amino acid sequence: CASSPQSSGNTIYF.

This chain joins TRBV6-1 and TRBJ1-2, with 7 bases that match TRBD1. There are 14 residues in the CDR3. The V segment lost 3 bases and the J segment 5 bases; nucleotides outside the gene matches: 6. In germline, CDR1 is MNHNS, CDR2 SASEGT. CDR3 sequence: CASSETGLGYGYTF. The DNA for the CDR3 is TGTGCCAGCAGTGAGACAGGGTTGGGGTATGGCTACACCTTC.

The chain uses TRBV5-1 and TRBJ1-4; no definite D call. Trimming stripped 1 base from V and 7 bases from J, with 8 bases between. Germline V gene data show CDR1 as SGHRS and CDR2 as YFSETQ. This CDR3 contains 13 residues. CDR3 nucleotide sequence: TGCGCCAGCAGCTTGATGTCCCTTGAAAAACTGTTTTTT. This gives the protein CASSLMSLEKLFF.

This clone was seen a single time. J is TRBJ1-1 and V is TRBV5-4; TRBD1 aligns across 9 bases. CDR1 SGHNT and CDR2 YYREEE come from the germline V gene (reference sequence). The CDR3 sequence is 15 residues long. The junction had 3 bases not matched to a gene; V was cut back by 3 bases and J by 0 bases. CDR3 DNA: TGTGCCAGCAGCTGGGACAGGGATATGAACACTGAAGCTTTCTTT. It encodes CASSWDRDMNTEAFF.

V gene TRBV6-5 combines with J gene TRBJ2-2; tentative D call: TRBD1 (5 bases). The V end was cut by 6 bases, the J end by 7 bases, with 12 bases between. The CDR3 totals 13 residues. Germline assignment: CDR1 MNHEY and CDR2 SVGAGI. This CDR3 is CASSERGGGELFF. CDR3 DNA: TGTGCCAGCAGCGAAAGGGGTGGCGGGGAGCTGTTTTTT.

This clone was counted once. The rearrangement joins TRBV6-4 to TRBJ2-3, with 9 positions matching TRBD2. V dropped 6 bases and J dropped 1; count of bases not matched to a gene: 14. CDR3 length: 18 amino acids. Germline lookup yields CDR1 MRHNA and CDR2 SNTAGT. The CDR3 is CASSRTAGLAGRTDTQYF. The CDR3 coding sequence is TGTGCCAGCAGCCGGACAGCGGGGCTAGCGGGGCGCACAGATACGCAGTATTTT.

The V gene is TRBV27, the J gene TRBJ2-1; 13 nucleotides line up with TRBD2. The CDR3 is made up of 19 amino acids. Germline CDR1 MNHEY, CDR2 SMNVEV (reference sequence). The J segment lost 0 bases and the V segment lost 10 bases, leaving 15 bases of the junction unmatched. The CDR3 DNA is TGTGCCACCCTCACGCCTCGACTAGCGGGAGGCCGCTCCTACAATGAGCAGTTCTTC. It specifies CATLTPRLAGGRSYNEQFF.